The TCR beta chain under discussion was sequenced for a study of untreated major depressive disorder (dated by TCRdb to the late 2010s). About the investigation overall: The study was a cross-sectional case-control comparison of T cell phenotype and TCR repertoire between antidepressant-free major depressive disorder patients and individually matched non-depressed controls. Sequencing followed up flow-cytometry Vbeta 5.1, Vbeta 11 and Vbeta 22 usage differences observed in the whole cohort.

Every depressed patient was matched in pairs with a non-depressed control on sex, age, current smoking status and body mass index. All participants were of European descent. Controls had no current or lifetime mood disorder and scored 5 or less on the Quick Inventory of Depressive Symptoms-Self Report. Participants were excluded if they had major medical conditions, Axis I/II comorbidities, regular medication or illicit drug use, or weekly alcohol intake above 100 g. From each participant, around 30 ml of peripheral blood was collected into EDTA tubes. Using the BD IMag Human CD4 T Lymphocyte Enrichment Set, CD4+ T cells were purified from thawed PBMCs via magnetic negative selection. A purity of roughly 94% was typically achieved with the CD4+ enrichment method, as confirmed by flow cytometry. A subgroup of a handful of case-control pairs, chosen blind to the chemokine receptor expression and flow-cytometric repertoire skewing results, underwent TCRbeta sequencing. Every blood sample was taken in the morning at 8:00 a.m., and Ficoll-Hypaque gradient centrifugation was used to isolate PBMCs. PBMCs were cryopreserved by gradual cooling to -80 degrees C and were kept in liquid nitrogen until assay.

Regarding this clone: The antigen this receptor binds is unknown. No base quality values were provided; no much bigger clone lies one nucleotide off.

Measured from the cysteine to the phenylalanine, the CDR3 is 13 residues long. The only DNA kept is the CDR3, 39 bases in frame from the first base. V loses 3 bases, J loses 0 bases, and the germline ends lie 6 bases apart. Per the germline V gene, SGHTA is the CDR1 and FQGNSA is the CDR2. The Qiagen DNeasy Blood and Tissue Kit was used to extract total genomic DNA from the purified CD4+ T cells. Using immunoSEQ immunosequencing protocols, the TCRbeta CDR3 region, as defined by IMGT, was amplified and sequenced. Concerning the study's data processing: Raw sequence data were preprocessed by the immunoSEQ service for PCR and sequencing error correction. The sequence data were imported into the immunoSEQ Analyzer and were further analyzed using VDJtools v1.0.7. Patient-control differences were tested with the paired Wilcoxon signed-rank test. TCRdb carries this immuneACCESS record with in-frame sequences only. Its versions omit some clonotypes, under half of them owing to an unresolved V gene in the studies checked, with the rest unexplained. For V, J and clone size, that table is used; D and trimming come from the DNA. Within this sample are about 20,000 clones, with around 87% of them counted one time only. The top ten clones comprise around 5% of the sample.

Summary of the overall study and its limitations: For the sequencing comparisons, one-tailed planned tests were applied to only three Vbeta families that had been selected in advance. Strict matching and exclusion criteria produced a comparatively small study sample, limiting generalizability of findings. Sequencing confirmed higher TRBV05-01 (Vbeta 5.1) usage among CD4+ T cells of depressed patients than controls, with p = 0.040 in a one-tailed test. In the sequencing data, TRBV25-01 and TRBV02-01 usage was found to follow the flow-cytometry pattern, although statistical significance was not reached. In every sequenced subject, all of the top five TRBV05-01 clones were private clones.

The material sequenced was CD4+ T cells from PBMCs. The V and J genes are TRBV7-2 and TRBJ2-7; the D gene assignment is ambiguous. This clonotype was sampled from a woman in her twenties or thirties in good health. The CDR3 in this case is CASSFGYSYEQYF. The base sequence is TGTGCCAGCAGCTTCGGTTACTCCTACGAGCAGTACTTC.